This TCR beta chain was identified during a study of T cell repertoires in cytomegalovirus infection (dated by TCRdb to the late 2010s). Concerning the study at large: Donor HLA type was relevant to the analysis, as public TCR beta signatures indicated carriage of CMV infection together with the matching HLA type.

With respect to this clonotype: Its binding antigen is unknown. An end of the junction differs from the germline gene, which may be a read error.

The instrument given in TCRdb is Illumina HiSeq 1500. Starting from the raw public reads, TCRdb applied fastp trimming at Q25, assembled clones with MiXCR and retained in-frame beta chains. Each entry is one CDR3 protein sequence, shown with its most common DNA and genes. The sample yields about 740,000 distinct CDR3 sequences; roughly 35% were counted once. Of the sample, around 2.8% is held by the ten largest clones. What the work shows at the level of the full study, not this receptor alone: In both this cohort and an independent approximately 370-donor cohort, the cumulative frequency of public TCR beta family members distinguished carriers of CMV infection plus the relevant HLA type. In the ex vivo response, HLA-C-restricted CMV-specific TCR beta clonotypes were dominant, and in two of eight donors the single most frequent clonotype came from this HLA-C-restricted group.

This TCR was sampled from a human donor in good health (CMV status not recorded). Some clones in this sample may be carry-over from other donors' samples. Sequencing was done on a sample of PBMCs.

The CDR3 region: CASSSGGVLYVYTF. The DNA is as follows: TGTGCCAGCAGTTCAGGGGGCGTCCTATATGTCTACACCTTC. This chain is built from TRBV28 and TRBJ1-2; TRBD1 fits 8 bases in the junction. CDR1 is given as MDHEN and CDR2 as SYDVKM, both from the germline V gene. From the cysteine up to the phenylalanine, the CDR3 has a length of 14 residues. The kept DNA is CDR3 alone, 42 bases in frame from the first base.